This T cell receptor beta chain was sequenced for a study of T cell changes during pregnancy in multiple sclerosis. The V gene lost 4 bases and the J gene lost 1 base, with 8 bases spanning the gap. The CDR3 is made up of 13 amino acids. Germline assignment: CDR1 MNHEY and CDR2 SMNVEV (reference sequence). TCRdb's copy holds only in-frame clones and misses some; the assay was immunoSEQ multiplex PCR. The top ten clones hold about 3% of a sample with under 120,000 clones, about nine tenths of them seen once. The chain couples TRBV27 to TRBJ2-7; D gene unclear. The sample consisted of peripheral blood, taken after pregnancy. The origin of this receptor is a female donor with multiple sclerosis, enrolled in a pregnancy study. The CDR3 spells CASSSGASYEQYF. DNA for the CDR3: TGTGCCAGCAGTTCCGGTGCATCCTACGAGCAGTACTTC.